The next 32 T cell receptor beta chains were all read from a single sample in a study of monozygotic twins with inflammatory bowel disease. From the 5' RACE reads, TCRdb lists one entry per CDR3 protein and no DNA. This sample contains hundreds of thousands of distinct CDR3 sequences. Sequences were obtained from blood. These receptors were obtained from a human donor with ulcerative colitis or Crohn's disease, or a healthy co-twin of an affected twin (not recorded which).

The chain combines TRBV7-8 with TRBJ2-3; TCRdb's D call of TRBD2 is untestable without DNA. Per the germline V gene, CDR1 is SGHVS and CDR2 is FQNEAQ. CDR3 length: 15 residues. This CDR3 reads CASSLSSGRADTQYF.

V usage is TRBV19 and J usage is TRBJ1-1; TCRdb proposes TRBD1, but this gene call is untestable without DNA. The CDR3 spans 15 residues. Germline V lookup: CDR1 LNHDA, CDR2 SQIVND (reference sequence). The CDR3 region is CASSTDQQGAPEAFF.

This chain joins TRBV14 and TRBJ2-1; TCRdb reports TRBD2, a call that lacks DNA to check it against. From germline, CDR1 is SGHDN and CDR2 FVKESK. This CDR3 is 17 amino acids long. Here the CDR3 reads CASSHLAGLAAYNEQFF.

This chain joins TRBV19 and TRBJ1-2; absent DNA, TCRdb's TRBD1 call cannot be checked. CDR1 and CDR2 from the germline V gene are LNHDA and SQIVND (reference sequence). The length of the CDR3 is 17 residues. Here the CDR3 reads CATSRWDRVSANYGYTF.

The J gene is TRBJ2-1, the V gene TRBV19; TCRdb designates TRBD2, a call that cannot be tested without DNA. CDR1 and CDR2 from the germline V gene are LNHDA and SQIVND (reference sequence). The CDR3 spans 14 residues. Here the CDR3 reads CASSIGAGGSEQFF.

The CDR3 spells CASKRSSGANVLTF. V usage is TRBV7-9 and J usage is TRBJ2-6. Germline V gene data show CDR1 as SEHNR and CDR2 as FQNEAQ (reference sequence). This CDR3 contains 14 residues.

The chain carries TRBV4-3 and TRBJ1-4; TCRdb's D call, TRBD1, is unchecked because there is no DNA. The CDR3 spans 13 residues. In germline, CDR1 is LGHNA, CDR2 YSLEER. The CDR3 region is CASNDRAEGKLFF.

CDR3 protein: CSALGLFGSNEQFF. The rearrangement uses TRBV29-1 and TRBJ2-1; TCRdb returns TRBD2, unconfirmable since there is no DNA. The germline V gene has CDR1 SQVTM and CDR2 ANQGSEA. This CDR3 is built from 14 residues.

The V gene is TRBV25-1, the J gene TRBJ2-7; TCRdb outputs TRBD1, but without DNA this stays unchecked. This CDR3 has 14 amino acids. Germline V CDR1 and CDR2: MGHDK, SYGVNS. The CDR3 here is CASSAGGWTYEQYF.

CDR3 region: CSARGQGVEKLFF. The V call is TRBV20-1, the J call TRBJ1-4; TCRdb's D call of TRBD1 is untestable without DNA. The CDR3 totals 13 residues. Per germline, CDR1 DFQATT and CDR2 SNEGSKA (reference sequence).

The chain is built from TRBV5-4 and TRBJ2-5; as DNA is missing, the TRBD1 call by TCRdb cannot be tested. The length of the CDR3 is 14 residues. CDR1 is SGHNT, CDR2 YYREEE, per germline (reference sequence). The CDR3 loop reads CASGGQPPQETQYF. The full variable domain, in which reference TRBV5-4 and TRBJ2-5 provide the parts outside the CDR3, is ETGVTQSPTHLIKTRGQQVTLRCSSQSGHNTVSWYQQALGQGPQFIFQYYREEENGRGNFPPRFSGLQFPNYSSELNVNALELDDSALYLCASGGQPPQETQYFGPGTRLLVL.

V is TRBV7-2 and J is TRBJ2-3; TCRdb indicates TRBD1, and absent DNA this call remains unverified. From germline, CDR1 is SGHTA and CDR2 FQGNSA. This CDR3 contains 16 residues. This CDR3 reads CASSLKLGGTTDTQYF.

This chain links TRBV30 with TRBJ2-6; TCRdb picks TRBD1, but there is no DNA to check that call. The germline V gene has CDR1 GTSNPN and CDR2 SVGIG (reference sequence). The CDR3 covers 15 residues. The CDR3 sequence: CACDSNPSGANVLTF. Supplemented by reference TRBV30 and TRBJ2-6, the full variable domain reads SQTIHQWPATLVQPVGSPLSLECTVEGTSNPNLYWYRQAAGRGLQLLFYSVGIGQISSEVPQNLSASRPQDRQFILSSKKLLLSDSGFYLCACDSNPSGANVLTFGAGSRLTVL.

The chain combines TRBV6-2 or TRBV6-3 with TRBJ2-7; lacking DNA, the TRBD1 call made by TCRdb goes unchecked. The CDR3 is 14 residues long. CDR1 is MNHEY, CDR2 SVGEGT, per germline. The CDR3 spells CASSYRSGTYEQYF.

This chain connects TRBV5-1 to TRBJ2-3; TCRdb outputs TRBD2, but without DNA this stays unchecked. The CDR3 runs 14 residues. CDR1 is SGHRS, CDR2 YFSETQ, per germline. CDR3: CASSPGLAGHTQYF.

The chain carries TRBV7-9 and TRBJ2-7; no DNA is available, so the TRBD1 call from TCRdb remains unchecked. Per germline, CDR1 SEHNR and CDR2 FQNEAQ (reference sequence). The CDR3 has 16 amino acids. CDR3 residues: CASSIGKQDYSYEQYF.

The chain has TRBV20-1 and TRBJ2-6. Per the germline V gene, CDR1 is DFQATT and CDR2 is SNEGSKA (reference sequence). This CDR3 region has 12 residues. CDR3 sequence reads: CSALTGANVLTF.

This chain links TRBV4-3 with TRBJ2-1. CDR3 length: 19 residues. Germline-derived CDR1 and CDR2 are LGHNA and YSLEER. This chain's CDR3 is CASSQEITLSRYDYNEQSF.

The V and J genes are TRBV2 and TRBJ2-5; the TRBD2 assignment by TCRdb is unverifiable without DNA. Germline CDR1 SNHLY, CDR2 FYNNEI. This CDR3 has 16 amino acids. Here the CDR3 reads CASSPSSGGAGETQYF.

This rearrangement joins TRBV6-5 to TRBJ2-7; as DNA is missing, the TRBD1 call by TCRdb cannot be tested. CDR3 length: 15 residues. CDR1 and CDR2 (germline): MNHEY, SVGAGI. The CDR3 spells CASSYRRTGGGEQYF.

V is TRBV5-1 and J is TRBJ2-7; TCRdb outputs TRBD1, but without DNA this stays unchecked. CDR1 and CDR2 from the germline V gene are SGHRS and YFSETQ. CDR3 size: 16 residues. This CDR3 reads CASSYGLGTGSYEQYF.

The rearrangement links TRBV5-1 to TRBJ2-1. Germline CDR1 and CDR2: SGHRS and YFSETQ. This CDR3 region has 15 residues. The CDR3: CASSLGESSYNEQFF.

CDR3: CASSLPGTSGSSGQFF. The V call is TRBV28, the J call TRBJ2-1; TCRdb indicates TRBD2, and absent DNA this call remains unverified. The CDR3 covers 16 residues. Germline CDR1 MDHEN, CDR2 SYDVKM.

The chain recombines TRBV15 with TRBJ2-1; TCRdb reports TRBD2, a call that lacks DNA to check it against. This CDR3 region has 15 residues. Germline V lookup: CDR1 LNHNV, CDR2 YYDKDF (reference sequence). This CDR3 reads CATADAGGLYNEQFF.

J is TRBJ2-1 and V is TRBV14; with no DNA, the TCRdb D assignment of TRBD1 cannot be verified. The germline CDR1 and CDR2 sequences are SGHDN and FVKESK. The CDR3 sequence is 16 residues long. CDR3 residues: CASSRAAGTAYTEQFF. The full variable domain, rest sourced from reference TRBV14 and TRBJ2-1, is EAGVTQFPSHSVIEKGQTVTLRCDPISGHDNLYWYRRVMGKEIKFLLHFVKESKQDESGMPNNRFLAERTGGTYSTLKVQPAELEDSGVYFCASSRAAGTAYTEQFFGPGTRLTVL.

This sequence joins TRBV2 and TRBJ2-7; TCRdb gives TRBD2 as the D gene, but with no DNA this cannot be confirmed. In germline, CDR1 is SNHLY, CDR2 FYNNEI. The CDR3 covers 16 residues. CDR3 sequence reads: CASSVSWLAGVGEQYF. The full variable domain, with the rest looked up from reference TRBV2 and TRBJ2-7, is EPEVTQTPSHQVTQMGQEVILRCVPISNHLYFYWYRQILGQKVEFLVSFYNNEISEKSEIFDDQFSVERPDGSNFTLKIRSTKLEDSAMYFCASSVSWLAGVGEQYFGPGTRLTVT.

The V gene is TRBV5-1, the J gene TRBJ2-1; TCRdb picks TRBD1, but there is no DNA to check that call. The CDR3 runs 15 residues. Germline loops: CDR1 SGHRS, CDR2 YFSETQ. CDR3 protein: CASIAGQGSYNEQFF.

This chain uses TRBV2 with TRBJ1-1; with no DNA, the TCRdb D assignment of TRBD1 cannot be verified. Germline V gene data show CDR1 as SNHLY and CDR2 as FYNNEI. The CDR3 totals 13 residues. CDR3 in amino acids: CASRTREYTEAFF.

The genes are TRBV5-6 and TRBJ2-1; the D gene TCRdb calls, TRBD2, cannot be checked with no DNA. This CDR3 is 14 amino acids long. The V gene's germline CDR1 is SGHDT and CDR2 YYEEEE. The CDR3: CASSSGGGSNEQFF.

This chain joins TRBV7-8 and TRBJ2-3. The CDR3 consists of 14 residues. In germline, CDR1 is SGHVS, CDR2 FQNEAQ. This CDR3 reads CASSFGASGDTQYF.

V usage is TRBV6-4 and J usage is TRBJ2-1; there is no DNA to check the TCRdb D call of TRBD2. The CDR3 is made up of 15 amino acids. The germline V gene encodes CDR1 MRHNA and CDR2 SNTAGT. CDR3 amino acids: CASSDSNRRGNEQFF.

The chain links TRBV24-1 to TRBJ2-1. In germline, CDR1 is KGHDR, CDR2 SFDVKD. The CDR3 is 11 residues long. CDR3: CATSAQNEQFF.